The 8 T cell receptor delta chains listed next were all sequenced from one sample in a study of Vδ1+ human thymocytes. Extracted RNA was reverse transcribed into cDNA. Pooled V-gene forward primers with one constant-region reverse primer generated the CDR3 amplicons by multiplex PCR. TCRdb reprocessed the multiplex PCR reads through CATT. This sample has around 23,000 delta-chain clones, with around 7.4% found just once. Study-wide results and limits: In the thymus, TRG and TRD repertoires looked highly polyclonal with Gaussian CDR3 lengths.

No antigen has been assigned to these receptors. Sequences were obtained from Vdelta1+ gamma-delta thymocytes from the thymus. Subset reported: FACS-sorted CD3+ TCRalphabeta- TCRVdelta1+ TCRVdelta2- thymocytes. These receptors all come from a girl less than two years old who had congenital heart surgery.

This chain joins TRDV1 and TRDJ1; 8 bases align to TRDD3. This CDR3 is 18 amino acids long. Trimming at V came to 2 bases and at J to 3 bases, leaving 14 bases not matched to a gene. In germline, CDR1 is TSWWSYY, CDR2 QGS. CDR3 in amino acids: CALGEYPPYWGEPDKLIF. CDR3 coding DNA: TGTGCTCTTGGGGAATACCCCCCATACTGGGGGGAACCCGATAAACTCATCTTT.

Although no V gene was called, TRDJ1 is the J gene; the table's D call, TRDD3, has no DNA check behind it. The CDR3 consists of 19 residues. This CDR3 reads CALGERSTGRNYYTDKLIF. The CDR3 nucleotides read TGTGCTCTTGGGGAAAGAAGTACTGGGAGAAACTACTACACCGATAAACTCATCTTT.

The chain couples TRDV1 to TRDJ1, with D perhaps matching TRDD3 (5 bases). The CDR3 consists of 16 residues. Germline CDR1 and CDR2: TSWWSYY and QGS. V was shortened by 3 bases and J by 0 bases, with 14 bases between the two germline ends. The CDR3 reads CALGDSYGDDTDKLIF. The CDR3 DNA reads TGTGCTCTTGGGGACTCATACGGGGACGACACCGATAAACTCATCTTT.

The V call is TRDV1, the J call TRDJ1, with 13 positions matching TRDD3. V lost 7 bases, J lost 5 bases, and 10 bases stayed unmatched. CDR1 is TSWWSYY and CDR2 is QGS in the germline V gene. The CDR3 length is 16 residues. CDR3 in amino acids: CALVWTGGYARDKLIF. Here the CDR3 DNA reads TGTGCTCTTGTTTGGACTGGGGGATACGCGAGAGATAAACTCATCTTT.

There are a few counts of this clone. The genes are TRDV1 and TRDJ1; D is perhaps TRDD3 (6 bases). Trimming took 3 bases from V and 1 from J, leaving 15 bases between them. Per the germline V gene, CDR1 is TSWWSYY and CDR2 is QGS. This CDR3 has 16 residues. The CDR3 bases are TGTGCTCTTGGGGACCGTTCCGCACTGGGCACCGATAAACTCATCTTT. As protein: CALGDRSALGTDKLIF.

This clone has just a few counts. The gene calls are TRDV1 and TRDJ1, with 10 bases lining up with TRDD3. The CDR3 totals 16 residues. Trimming took 6 bases from V and 4 from J; bases not matched to a gene: 11. Germline V gene data show CDR1 as TSWWSYY and CDR2 as QGS. This CDR3 is CALGDRGIRIHDKLIF. Written as DNA, the CDR3 is TGTGCTCTTGGAGATAGGGGGATACGCATTCACGATAAACTCATCTTT.

The chain carries TRDV1 and TRDJ1; 12 nucleotides agree with TRDD3. The CDR3 is 18 amino acids. Germline assignment: CDR1 TSWWSYY and CDR2 QGS. Trimming removed 3 bases from V and 0 bases from J; junction bases left unmatched: 8. The CDR3, as DNA: TGTGCTCTTGGGGACGTAACTGGGGGATACCCGAACACCGATAAACTCATCTTT. It is translated as CALGDVTGGYPNTDKLIF.

The chain carries TRDV1 and TRDJ1, with 8 bases aligning to TRDD3. Trimming cost V 2 bases and J 0 bases; bases outside gene matches: 20. This CDR3 has 21 residues. Looked up from germline, CDR1 is TSWWSYY and CDR2 is QGS. CDR3 loop: CALGEIVLETAWGTYTDKLIF. For the CDR3, the DNA is TGTGCTCTTGGGGAAATAGTACTTGAAACAGCCTGGGGGACGTACACCGATAAACTCATCTTT.